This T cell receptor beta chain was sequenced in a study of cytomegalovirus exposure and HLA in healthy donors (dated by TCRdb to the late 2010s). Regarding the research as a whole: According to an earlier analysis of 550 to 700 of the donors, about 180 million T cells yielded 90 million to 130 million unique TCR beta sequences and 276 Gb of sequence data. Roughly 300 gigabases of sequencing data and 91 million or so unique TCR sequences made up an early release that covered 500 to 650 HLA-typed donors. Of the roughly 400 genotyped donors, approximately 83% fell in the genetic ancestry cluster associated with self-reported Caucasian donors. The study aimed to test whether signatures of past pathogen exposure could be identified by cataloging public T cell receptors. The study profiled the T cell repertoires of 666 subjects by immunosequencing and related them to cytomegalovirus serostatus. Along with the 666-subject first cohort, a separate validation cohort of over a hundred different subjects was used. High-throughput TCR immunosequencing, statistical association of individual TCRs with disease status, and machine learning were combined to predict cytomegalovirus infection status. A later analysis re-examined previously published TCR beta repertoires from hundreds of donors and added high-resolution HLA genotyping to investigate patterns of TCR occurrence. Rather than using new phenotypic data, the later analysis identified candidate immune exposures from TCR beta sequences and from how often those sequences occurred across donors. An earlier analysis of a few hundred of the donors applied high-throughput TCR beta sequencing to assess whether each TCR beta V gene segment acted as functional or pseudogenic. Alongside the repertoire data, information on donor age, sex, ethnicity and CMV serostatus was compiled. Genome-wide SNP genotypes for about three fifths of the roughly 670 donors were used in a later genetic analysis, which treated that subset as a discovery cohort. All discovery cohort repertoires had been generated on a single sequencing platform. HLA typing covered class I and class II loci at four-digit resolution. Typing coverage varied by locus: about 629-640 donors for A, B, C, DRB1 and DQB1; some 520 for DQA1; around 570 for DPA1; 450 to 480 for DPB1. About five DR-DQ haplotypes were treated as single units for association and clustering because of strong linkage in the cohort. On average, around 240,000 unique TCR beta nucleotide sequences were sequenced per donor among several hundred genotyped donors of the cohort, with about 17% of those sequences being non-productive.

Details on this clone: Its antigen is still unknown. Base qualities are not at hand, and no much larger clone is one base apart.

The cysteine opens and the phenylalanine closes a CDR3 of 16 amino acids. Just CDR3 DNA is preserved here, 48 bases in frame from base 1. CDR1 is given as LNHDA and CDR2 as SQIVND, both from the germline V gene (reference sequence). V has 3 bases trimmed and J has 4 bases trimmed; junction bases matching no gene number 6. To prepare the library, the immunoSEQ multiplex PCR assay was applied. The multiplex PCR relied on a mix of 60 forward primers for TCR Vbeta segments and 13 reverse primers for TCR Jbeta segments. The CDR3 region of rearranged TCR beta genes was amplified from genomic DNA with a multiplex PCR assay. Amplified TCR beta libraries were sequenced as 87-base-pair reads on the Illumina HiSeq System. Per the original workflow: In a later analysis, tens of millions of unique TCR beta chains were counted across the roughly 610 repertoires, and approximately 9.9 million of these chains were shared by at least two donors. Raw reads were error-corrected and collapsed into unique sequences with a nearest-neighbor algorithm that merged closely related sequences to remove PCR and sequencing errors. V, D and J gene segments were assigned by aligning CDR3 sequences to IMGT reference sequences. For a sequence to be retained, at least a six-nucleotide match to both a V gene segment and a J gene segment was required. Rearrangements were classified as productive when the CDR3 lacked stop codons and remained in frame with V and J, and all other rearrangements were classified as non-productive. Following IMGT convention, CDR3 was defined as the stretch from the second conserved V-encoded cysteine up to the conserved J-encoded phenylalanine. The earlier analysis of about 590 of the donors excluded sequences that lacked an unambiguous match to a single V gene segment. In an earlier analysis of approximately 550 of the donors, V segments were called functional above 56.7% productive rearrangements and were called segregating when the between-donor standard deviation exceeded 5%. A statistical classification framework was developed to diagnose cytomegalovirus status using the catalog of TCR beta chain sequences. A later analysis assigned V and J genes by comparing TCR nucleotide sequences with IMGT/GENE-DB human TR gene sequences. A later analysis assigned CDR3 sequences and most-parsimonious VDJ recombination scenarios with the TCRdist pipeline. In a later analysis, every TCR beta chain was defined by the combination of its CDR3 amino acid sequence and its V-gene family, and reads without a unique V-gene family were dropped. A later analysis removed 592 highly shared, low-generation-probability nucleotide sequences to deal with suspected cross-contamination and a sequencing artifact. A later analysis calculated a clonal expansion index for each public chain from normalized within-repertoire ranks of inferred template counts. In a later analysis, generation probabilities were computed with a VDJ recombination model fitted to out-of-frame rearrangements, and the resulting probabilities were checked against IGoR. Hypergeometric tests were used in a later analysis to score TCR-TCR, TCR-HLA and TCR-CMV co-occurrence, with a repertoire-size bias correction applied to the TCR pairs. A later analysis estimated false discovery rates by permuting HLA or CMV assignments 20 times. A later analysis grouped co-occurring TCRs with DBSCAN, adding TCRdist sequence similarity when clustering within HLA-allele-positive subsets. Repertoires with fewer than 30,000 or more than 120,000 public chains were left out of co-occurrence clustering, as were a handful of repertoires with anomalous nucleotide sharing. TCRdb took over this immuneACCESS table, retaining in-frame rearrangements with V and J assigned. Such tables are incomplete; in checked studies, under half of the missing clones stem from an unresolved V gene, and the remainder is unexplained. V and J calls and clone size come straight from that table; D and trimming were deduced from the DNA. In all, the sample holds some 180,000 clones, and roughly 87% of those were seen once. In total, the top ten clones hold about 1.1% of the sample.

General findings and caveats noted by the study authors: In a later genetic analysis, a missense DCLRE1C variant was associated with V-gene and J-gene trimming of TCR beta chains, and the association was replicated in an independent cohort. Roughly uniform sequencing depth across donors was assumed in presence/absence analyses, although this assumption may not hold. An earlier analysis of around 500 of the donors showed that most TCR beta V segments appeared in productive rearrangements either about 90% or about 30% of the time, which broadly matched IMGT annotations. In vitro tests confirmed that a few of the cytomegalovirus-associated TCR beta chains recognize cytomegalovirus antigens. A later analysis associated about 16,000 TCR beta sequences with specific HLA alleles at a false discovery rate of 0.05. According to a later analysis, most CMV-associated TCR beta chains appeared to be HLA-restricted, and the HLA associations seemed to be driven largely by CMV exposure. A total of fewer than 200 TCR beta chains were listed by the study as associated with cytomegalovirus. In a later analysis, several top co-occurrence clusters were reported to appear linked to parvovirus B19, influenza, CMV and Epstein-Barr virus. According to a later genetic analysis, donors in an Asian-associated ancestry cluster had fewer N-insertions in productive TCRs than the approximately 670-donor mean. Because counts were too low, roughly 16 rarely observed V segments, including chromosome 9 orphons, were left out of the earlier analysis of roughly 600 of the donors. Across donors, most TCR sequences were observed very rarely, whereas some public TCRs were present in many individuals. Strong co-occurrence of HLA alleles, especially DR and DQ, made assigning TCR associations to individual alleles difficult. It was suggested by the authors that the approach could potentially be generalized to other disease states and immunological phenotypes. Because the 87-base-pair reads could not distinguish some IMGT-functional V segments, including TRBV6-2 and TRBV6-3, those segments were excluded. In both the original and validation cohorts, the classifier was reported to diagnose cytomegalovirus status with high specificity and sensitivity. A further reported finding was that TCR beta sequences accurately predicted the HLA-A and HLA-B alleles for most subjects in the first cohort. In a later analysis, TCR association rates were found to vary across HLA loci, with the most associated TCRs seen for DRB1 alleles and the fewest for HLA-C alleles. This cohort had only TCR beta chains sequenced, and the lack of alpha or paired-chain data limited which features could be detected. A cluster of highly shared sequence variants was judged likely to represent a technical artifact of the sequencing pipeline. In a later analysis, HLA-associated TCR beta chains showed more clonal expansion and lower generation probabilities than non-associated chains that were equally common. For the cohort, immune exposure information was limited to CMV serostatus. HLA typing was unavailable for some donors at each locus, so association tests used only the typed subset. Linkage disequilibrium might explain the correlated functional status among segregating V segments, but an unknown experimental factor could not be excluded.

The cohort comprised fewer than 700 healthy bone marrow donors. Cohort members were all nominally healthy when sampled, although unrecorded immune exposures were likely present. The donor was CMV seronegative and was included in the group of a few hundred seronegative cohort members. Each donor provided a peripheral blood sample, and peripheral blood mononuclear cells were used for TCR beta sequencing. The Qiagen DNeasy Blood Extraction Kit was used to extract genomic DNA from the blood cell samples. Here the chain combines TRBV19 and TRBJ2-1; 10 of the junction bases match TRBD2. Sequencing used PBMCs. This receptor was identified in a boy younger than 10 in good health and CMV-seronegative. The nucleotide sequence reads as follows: TGTGCCAGTAGTATTCGTAAGCGGGGGGGTTACAATGAGCAGTTCTTC. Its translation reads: CASSIRKRGGYNEQFF.